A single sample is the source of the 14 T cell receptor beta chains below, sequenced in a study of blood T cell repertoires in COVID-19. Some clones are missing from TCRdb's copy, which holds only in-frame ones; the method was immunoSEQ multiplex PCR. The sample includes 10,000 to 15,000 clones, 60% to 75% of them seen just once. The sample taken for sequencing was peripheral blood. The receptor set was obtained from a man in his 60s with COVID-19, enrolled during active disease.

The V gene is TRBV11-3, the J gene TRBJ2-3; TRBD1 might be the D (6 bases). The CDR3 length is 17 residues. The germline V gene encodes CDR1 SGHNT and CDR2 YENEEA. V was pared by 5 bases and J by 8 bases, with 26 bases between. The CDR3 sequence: CASSPMRGILTDGTQYF. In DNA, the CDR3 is TGTGCCAGCAGCCCGATGAGGGGGATCCTCACAGATGGTACGCAGTATTTT. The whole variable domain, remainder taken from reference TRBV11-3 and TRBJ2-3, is EAGVVQSPRYKIIEKKQPVAFWCNPISGHNTLYWYLQNLGQGPELLIRYENEEAVDDSQLPKDRFSAERLKGVDSTLKIQPAELGDSAVYLCASSPMRGILTDGTQYFGPGTRLTVL.

CDR3 nucleotide sequence: TGTGCCAGTAGTATAGGGGCTAGCAGGGGTGAGCAGTTCTTC. This codes for CASSIGASRGEQFF. The J gene is TRBJ2-1, the V gene TRBV19; maybe TRBD1 (6 bases). The CDR3 length is 14 residues. From germline, CDR1 is LNHDA and CDR2 SQIVND (reference sequence). V dropped 1 base and J dropped 9 bases, with 13 bases sitting between them.

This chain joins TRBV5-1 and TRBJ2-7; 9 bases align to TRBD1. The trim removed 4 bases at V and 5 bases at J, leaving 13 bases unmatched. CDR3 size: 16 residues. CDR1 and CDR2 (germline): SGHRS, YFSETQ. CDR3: CASSPKGQGVEDEQYF. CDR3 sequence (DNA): TGCGCCAGCAGCCCGAAGGGACAGGGAGTGGAGGACGAGCAGTACTTC.

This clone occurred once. As DNA, the CDR3 is TGTGCCAGCAGCTTAGAAGCGGGATTCGGAGCTTTCTTT. Its translation: CASSLEAGFGAFF. The chain uses TRBV13 and TRBJ1-1; D unresolved. V dropped 1 base and J dropped 10 bases, with 13 bases sitting between them. This CDR3 is built from 13 residues. Germline lookup yields CDR1 PRHDT and CDR2 FYEKMQ (reference sequence).

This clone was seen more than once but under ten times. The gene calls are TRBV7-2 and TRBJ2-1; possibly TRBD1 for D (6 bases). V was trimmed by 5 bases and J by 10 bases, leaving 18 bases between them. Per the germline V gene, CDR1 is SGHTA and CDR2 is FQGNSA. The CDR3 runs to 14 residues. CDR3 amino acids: CASSQEGGVAEQFF. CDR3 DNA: TGTGCCAGCAGCCAAGAAGGGGGAGTCGCCGAGCAGTTCTTC. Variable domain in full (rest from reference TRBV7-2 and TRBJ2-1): GAGVSQSPSNKVTEKGKDVELRCDPISGHTALYWYRQSLGQGLEFLIYFQGNSAPDKSGLPSDRFSAERTGGSVSTLTIQRTQQEDSAVYLCASSQEGGVAEQFFGPGTRLTVL.

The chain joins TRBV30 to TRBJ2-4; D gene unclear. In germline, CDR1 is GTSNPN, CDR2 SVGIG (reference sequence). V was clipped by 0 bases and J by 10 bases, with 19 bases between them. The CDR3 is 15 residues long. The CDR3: CAWSVPGQRGSIQYF. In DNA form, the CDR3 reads TGTGCCTGGAGTGTACCGGGTCAAAGAGGATCGATTCAGTACTTC.

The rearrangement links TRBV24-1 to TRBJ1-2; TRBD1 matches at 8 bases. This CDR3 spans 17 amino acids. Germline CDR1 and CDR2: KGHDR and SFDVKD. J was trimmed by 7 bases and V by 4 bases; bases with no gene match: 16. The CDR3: CATSDPSGLQGAPGYTF. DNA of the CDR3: TGTGCCACCAGTGACCCGTCGGGGCTGCAGGGGGCTCCTGGCTACACCTTC.

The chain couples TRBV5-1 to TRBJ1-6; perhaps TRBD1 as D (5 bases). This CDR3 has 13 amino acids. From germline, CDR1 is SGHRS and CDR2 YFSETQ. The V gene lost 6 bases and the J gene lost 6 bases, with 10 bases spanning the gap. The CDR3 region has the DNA TGCGCCAGCAACGACGGGGGTAATTCACCCCTCCACTTT. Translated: CASNDGGNSPLHF.

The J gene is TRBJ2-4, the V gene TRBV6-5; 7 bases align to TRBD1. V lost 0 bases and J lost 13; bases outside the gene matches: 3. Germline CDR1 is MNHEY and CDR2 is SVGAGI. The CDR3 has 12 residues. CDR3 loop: CASSYSGGRQYF. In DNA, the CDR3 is TGTGCCAGCAGTTACTCAGGGGGCCGACAGTACTTC.

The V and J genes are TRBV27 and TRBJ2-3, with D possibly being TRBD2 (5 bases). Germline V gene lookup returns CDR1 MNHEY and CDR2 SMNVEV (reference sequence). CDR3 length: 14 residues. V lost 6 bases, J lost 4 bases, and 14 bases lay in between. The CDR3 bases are TGTGCCAGCAGACTCGGACTGGAAGCAGATACGCAGTATTTT. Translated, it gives CASRLGLEADTQYF.

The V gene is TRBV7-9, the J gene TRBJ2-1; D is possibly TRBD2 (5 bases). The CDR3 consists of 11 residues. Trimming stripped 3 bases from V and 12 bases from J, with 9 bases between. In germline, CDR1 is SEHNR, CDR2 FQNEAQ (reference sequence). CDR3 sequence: CASSFREWQFF. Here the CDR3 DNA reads TGTGCCAGCAGCTTCCGGGAATGGCAGTTCTTC.

The CDR3 protein is CASSPLSGTNEKLFF. DNA of the CDR3: TGTGCCAGCAGCCCCCTGAGCGGCACTAATGAAAAACTGTTTTTT. The chain recombines TRBV7-2 with TRBJ1-4; D ambiguous. CDR1 SGHTA and CDR2 FQGNSA come from the germline V gene. V was clipped by 5 bases and J by 2 bases, with 12 bases between them. The CDR3 length is 15 residues.

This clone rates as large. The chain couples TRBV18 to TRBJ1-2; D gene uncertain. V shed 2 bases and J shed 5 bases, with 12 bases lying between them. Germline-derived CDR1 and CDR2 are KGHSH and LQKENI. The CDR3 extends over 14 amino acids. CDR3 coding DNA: TGTGCCAGCTCACCAGAGACACACCAATATGGCTACACCTTC. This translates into CASSPETHQYGYTF.

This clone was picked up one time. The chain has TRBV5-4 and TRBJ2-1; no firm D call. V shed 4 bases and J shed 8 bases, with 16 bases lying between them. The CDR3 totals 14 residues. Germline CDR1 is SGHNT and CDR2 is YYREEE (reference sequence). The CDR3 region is CASSPIRLGDEQFF. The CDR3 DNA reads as TGTGCCAGCAGCCCGATTCGCTTGGGCGATGAGCAGTTCTTC.